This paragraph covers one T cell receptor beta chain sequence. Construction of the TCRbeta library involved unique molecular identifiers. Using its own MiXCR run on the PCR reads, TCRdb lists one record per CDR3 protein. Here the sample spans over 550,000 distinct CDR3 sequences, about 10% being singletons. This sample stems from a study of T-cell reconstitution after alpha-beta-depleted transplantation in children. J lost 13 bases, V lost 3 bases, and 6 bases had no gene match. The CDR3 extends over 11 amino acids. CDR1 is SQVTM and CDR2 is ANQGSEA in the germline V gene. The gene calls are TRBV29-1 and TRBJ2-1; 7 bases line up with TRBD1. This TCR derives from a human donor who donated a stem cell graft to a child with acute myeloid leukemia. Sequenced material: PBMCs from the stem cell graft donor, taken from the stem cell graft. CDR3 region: CSVDTDREQFF. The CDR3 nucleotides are TGCAGCGTTGATACTGACAGGGAACAGTTCTTC.